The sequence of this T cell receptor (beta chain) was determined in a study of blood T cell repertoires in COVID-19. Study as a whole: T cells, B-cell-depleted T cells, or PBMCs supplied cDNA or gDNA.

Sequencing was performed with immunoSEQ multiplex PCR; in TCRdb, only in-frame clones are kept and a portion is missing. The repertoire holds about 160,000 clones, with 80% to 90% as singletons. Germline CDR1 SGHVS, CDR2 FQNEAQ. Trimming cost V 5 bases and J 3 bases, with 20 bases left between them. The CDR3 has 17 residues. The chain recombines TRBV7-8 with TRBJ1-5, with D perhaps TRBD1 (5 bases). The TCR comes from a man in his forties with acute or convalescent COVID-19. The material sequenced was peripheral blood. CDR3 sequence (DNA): TGTGCCAGCAGCGTTTCGACAGCCGCTAACCTCAATCAGCCCCAGCATTTT. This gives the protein CASSVSTAANLNQPQHF.